These 17 T cell receptor beta chains were sequenced from one sample in a study of brain T cells in children with intractable seizures. The assay was immunoSEQ multiplex PCR, and TCRdb's table has in-frame clones only and misses some. The table shows about 64,000 clones, with 95% to 97% occurring only once. This specimen was peripheral blood, taken at surgery. The receptors were sampled from a boy younger than two with focal cortical dysplasia and intractable seizures.

The rearrangement uses TRBV28 and TRBJ2-7; no clear D gene. The V gene lost 2 bases and the J gene lost 1 base, with 12 bases spanning the gap. The length of the CDR3 is 15 residues. Germline lookup yields CDR1 MDHEN and CDR2 SYDVKM. The CDR3 loop reads CASSLSSAASYEQYF. Here the CDR3 DNA reads TGTGCCAGCAGTTTAAGTTCGGCAGCGTCCTACGAGCAGTACTTC.

The rearrangement joins TRBV29-1 to TRBJ2-3; the D is unclear. CDR3 length: 12 amino acids. Germline V gene lookup returns CDR1 SQVTM and CDR2 ANQGSEA. V lost 4 bases to trimming and J lost 9 bases, with 14 bases between them. The CDR3 reads CSVVGPLRTQYF. CDR3 in DNA: TGCAGCGTTGTTGGTCCCCTACGGACGCAGTATTTT.

On this clone itself: A junction boundary mismatches the germline segment, possibly from a read error. The chain joins TRBV6-1 to TRBJ2-5; 8 positions agree with TRBD2. The length of the CDR3 is 16 residues. Germline CDR1 is MNHNS and CDR2 is SASEGT. The CDR3 is CASREAGAPSRETQYF. In nucleotides, the CDR3 is TGTGCCAGCAGAGAAGCGGGGGCCCCATCCAGGGAGACCCAGTACTTC.

J is TRBJ2-3 and V is TRBV5-1, with 8 positions matching TRBD1. The germline gives CDR1 SGHRS, CDR2 YFSETQ. This CDR3 is built from 16 residues. Unmatched junction bases numbered 7, after V lost 1 base and J lost 3 bases. DNA of the CDR3: TGCGCCAGCAGCTTGTTACAGGGGGGAATTACAGATACGCAGTATTTT. Residues: CASSLLQGGITDTQYF.

This clone was seen a single time. This chain joins TRBV27 and TRBJ1-3; possibly TRBD1 for D (5 bases). This CDR3 has 17 amino acids. Germline V gene lookup returns CDR1 MNHEY and CDR2 SMNVEV (reference sequence). Trimming took off 5 bases at V and 1 base at J, with 18 bases between the two ends. The CDR3 sequence is CASSPSGGGLSGNTIYF. The CDR3 DNA reads TGTGCCAGCAGTCCATCTGGCGGGGGTCTATCTGGAAACACCATATATTTT.

This clone appeared a single time. The J gene is TRBJ2-1, the V gene TRBV6-4; TRBD2 aligns across 10 bases. J gave up 7 bases and V 1 base, and 10 bases lay outside the gene matches. Germline-derived CDR1 and CDR2 are MRHNA and SNTAGT. The CDR3 has 17 amino acids. This CDR3 is CASSDLSRLAGQNEQFF. In DNA, the CDR3 is TGTGCCAGCAGTGACTTGTCGAGACTAGCGGGTCAGAATGAGCAGTTCTTC.

The chain couples TRBV27 to TRBJ2-1; TRBD2 is a possible D gene (5 bases). The CDR3 sequence is 17 residues long. V was trimmed by 3 bases and J by 3 bases, leaving 18 bases between them. The germline CDR1 and CDR2 sequences are MNHEY and SMNVEV (reference sequence). Here the CDR3 DNA reads TGTGCCAGCAGTTTTGGGAATCGGGTCGGGGTCTACAATGAGCAGTTCTTC. Translating it yields CASSFGNRVGVYNEQFF.

The gene calls are TRBV27 and TRBJ1-2; D remains ambiguous. The CDR3 spans 16 residues. Germline CDR1 and CDR2: MNHEY and SMNVEV (reference sequence). V lost 0 bases and J 4 bases, leaving 15 bases between the germline ends. The CDR3 is CASSLSTSHLFYGYTF. The CDR3 bases are TGTGCCAGCAGTTTATCGACCTCACACCTTTTCTATGGCTACACCTTC.

This sequence joins TRBV3-1 (or the pseudogene TRBV3-2) and TRBJ2-1, with 13 bases identical to TRBD2. The germline CDR1 and CDR2 sequences are LGHDT and YNNKEL (reference sequence). This CDR3 contains 16 residues. V gave up 0 bases and J gave up 8 bases; unmatched junction bases: 4. CDR3 sequence reads: CASSQEGLAGVDEQFF. The CDR3 bases are TGTGCCAGCAGCCAAGAAGGACTAGCGGGAGTCGATGAGCAGTTCTTC.

The chain has TRBV2 and TRBJ1-1; no definite D call. The CDR3 length is 13 residues. The V end lost 10 bases, the J end lost 11 bases, and 23 bases lay between the germline ends. Germline CDR1 reads SNHLY; CDR2 reads FYNNEI. CDR3 in amino acids: CATTLAGNAKAFF. The CDR3 DNA reads as TGTGCCACCACTTTAGCGGGGAATGCGAAGGCTTTCTTT. Based on the CDR3 plus reference TRBV2 and TRBJ1-1, the full variable domain is EPEVTQTPSHQVTQMGQEVILRCVPISNHLYFYWYRQILGQKVEFLVSFYNNEISEKSEIFDDQFSVERPDGSNFTLKIRSTKLEDSAMYFCATTLAGNAKAFFGQGTRLTVV.

The V gene is TRBV18, the J gene TRBJ2-1; 15 nucleotides match TRBD2. V was clipped by 3 bases and J by 2 bases; unmatched bases: 8. Germline loops: CDR1 KGHSH, CDR2 LQKENI. The CDR3 loop spans 19 amino acids. CDR3 protein: CASSPDRGLAGGAYNEQFF. The CDR3 DNA follows: TGTGCCAGCTCACCCGACCGCGGACTAGCGGGAGGGGCCTACAATGAGCAGTTCTTC.

The V call is TRBV6-5, the J call TRBJ1-2; a weak D match, TRBD1 (6 bases). Trimming left V 2 bases short and J 4 bases short, with 14 bases between. Germline CDR1 and CDR2: MNHEY and SVGAGI. The CDR3 runs to 15 residues. CDR3 coding DNA: TGTGCCAGCAGTTACCGGGCAGGGGCGATCTATGGCTACACCTTC. It encodes CASSYRAGAIYGYTF.

This chain joins TRBV18 and TRBJ1-1, with TRBD1 as a possible D gene (5 bases). CDR1 KGHSH and CDR2 LQKENI come from the germline V gene. Trimming pared 2 bases from V and 0 bases from J, leaving 16 bases between. This CDR3 region has 17 residues. CDR3 loop: CASSPGQGRSMNTEAFF. CDR3 in DNA: TGTGCCAGCTCACCAGGGCAGGGACGATCCATGAACACTGAAGCTTTCTTT. Full variable domain (missing parts from reference TRBV18 and TRBJ1-1): NAGVMQNPRHLVRRRGQEARLRCSPMKGHSHVYWYRQLPEEGLKFMVYLQKENIIDESGMPKERFSAEFPKEGPSILRIQQVVRGDSAAYFCASSPGQGRSMNTEAFFGQGTRLTVV.

This clone was seen a few times. The chain is built from TRBV7-2 and TRBJ1-2; D uncertain. Trimming took 2 bases from V and 2 from J, leaving 9 bases between them. From germline, CDR1 is SGHTA and CDR2 FQGNSA. This CDR3 spans 14 amino acids. The DNA of the CDR3 is TGTGCCAGCAGCTTACATCCGGAGAACTATGGCTACACCTTC. It is translated as CASSLHPENYGYTF.

This sequence joins TRBV5-1 and TRBJ2-5; D not certain. This CDR3 is 14 amino acids long. In germline, CDR1 is SGHRS, CDR2 YFSETQ. V was pared by 0 bases and J by 1 base, with 7 bases between. This CDR3 reads CASSLGPVQETQYF. The CDR3 DNA sequence: TGCGCCAGCAGCTTGGGTCCAGTCCAAGAGACCCAGTACTTC. The full variable domain, with the rest looked up from reference TRBV5-1 and TRBJ2-5, is KAGVTQTPRYLIKTRGQQVTLSCSPISGHRSVSWYQQTPGQGLQFLFEYFSETQRNKGNFPGRFSGRQFSNSRSEMNVSTLELGDSALYLCASSLGPVQETQYFGPGTRLLVL.

The chain joins TRBV7-8 to TRBJ2-6, with 8 bases that match TRBD2. Trimming cost V 5 bases and J 0 bases; bases outside gene matches: 9. CDR3 length: 18 amino acids. CDR1 is SGHVS, CDR2 FQNEAQ, per germline. The CDR3 protein is CASSAARLAISGANVLTF. CDR3 sequence (DNA): TGTGCCAGCAGCGCAGCAAGACTAGCGATCTCTGGGGCCAACGTCCTGACTTTC.

This clone came up once. V usage is TRBV6-1 and J usage is TRBJ2-5; 12 nucleotides align to TRBD2. The CDR3 totals 16 residues. Germline lookup yields CDR1 MNHNS and CDR2 SASEGT. V was clipped by 1 base and J by 4 bases; unmatched bases: 4. In nucleotides, the CDR3 is TGTGCCAGCAGTGAAGGACTAGCGGGAGCACGAGAGACCCAGTACTTC. Residues: CASSEGLAGARETQYF.